Following are 15 T cell receptor beta chains from one sample sequenced in a study of T cells expressing NK-cell markers. One entry per CDR3 protein, without DNA, is what TCRdb gives after re-calling the 5' RACE reads. With approximately 440,000 distinct CDR3 sequences in the sample, the ten largest clones hold more than 1.4%. The specimen was blood T cells: a sorted CD56 or NKG2C T cell subset, CD4+ or CD8+ T cells, or bulk PBMC T cells (not recorded which). The receptors shown here come from a woman aged 50 to 65 in good health.

The chain couples TRBV7-2 to TRBJ2-7; TCRdb's D call of TRBD2 is untestable without DNA. Per germline, CDR1 SGHTA and CDR2 FQGNSA. The CDR3 has 14 residues. CDR3 residues: CASSGLAGGYEQYF.

The chain has TRBV16 and TRBJ2-2; lacking DNA, the TRBD1 call made by TCRdb goes unchecked. Germline values: CDR1 KGHSY, CDR2 FQNENV. The CDR3 is 15 residues long. CDR3 in amino acids: CASNKGPKNTGELFF. Supplemented by reference TRBV16 and TRBJ2-2, the full variable domain reads GEEVAQTPKHLVRGEGQKAKLYCAPIKGHSYVFWYQQVLKNEFKFLISFQNENVFDETGMPKERFSAKCLPNSPCSLEIQATKLEDSAVYFCASNKGPKNTGELFFGEGSRLTVL.

This chain links TRBV24-1 with TRBJ2-1; TCRdb gives TRBD2 as the D gene, but with no DNA this cannot be confirmed. Per the germline V gene, CDR1 is KGHDR and CDR2 is SFDVKD. The CDR3 sequence is 13 residues long. The CDR3 region is CATSVKQSGEQFF.

The rearrangement links TRBV12-3 or TRBV12-4 to TRBJ2-1; TCRdb names TRBD1, which stays unverified in the absence of DNA. The CDR3 is 17 residues long. This chain's CDR3 is CASIFYGGRGSYNEQFF.

The chain combines TRBV4-1 with TRBJ1-4; as DNA is missing, the TRBD1 call by TCRdb cannot be tested. Germline CDR1 and CDR2: MGHRA and YSYEKL. This CDR3 has 14 amino acids. CDR3 loop: CASSPPGTPEKLFF.

V is TRBV6-2 or TRBV6-3 and J is TRBJ1-1; TCRdb's D call, TRBD1, is unchecked because there is no DNA. This CDR3 region has 15 residues. The germline gives CDR1 MNHEY, CDR2 SVGEGT. Here the CDR3 reads CASSYRDRGHTEAFF.

CDR3 in amino acids: CASSQRSQYNEQFF. The chain couples TRBV3-1 to TRBJ2-1. Germline CDR1 reads LGHDT; CDR2 reads YNNKEL (reference sequence). CDR3 length: 14 residues.

The gene calls are TRBV19 and TRBJ2-3; absent DNA, TCRdb's TRBD2 call cannot be checked. Germline CDR1 LNHDA, CDR2 SQIVND (reference sequence). This CDR3 region has 15 residues. The CDR3 spells CASSPGTFVADTQYF.

The chain links TRBV12-3 or TRBV12-4 to TRBJ2-2; TCRdb's assignment of TRBD2 cannot be checked, as there is no DNA. The CDR3 length is 15 residues. The CDR3 loop is CASSFPGRVTGELFF.

This chain joins TRBV6-5 and TRBJ2-7; the D call of TRBD1 rests on TCRdb alone, since no DNA is present to check it. The CDR3 covers 11 residues. CDR1 and CDR2 from the germline V gene are MNHEY and SVGAGI. The CDR3 is CVVQSPREQYF.

This chain links TRBV7-8 with TRBJ1-1; with no DNA, the TCRdb D assignment of TRBD1 cannot be verified. Germline loops: CDR1 SGHVS, CDR2 FQNEAQ. The CDR3 is 15 residues long. CDR3 residues: CASSSPGGRNTEAFF.

This rearrangement joins TRBV4-1 to TRBJ2-7. The length of the CDR3 is 13 residues. Germline V lookup: CDR1 MGHRA, CDR2 YSYEKL. CDR3 residues: CASSQDPWAEQYF.

The CDR3 sequence is CAWTGNRDRGYEQYF. The rearrangement uses TRBV30 and TRBJ2-7; TCRdb's D gene call, TRBD1, goes unchecked for lack of DNA. CDR1 is GTSNPN, CDR2 SVGIG, per germline (reference sequence). This CDR3 spans 15 amino acids. The variable domain in full, completed from reference TRBV30 and TRBJ2-7, reads SQTIHQWPATLVQPVGSPLSLECTVEGTSNPNLYWYRQAAGRGLQLLFYSVGIGQISSEVPQNLSASRPQDRQFILSSKKLLLSDSGFYLCAWTGNRDRGYEQYFGPGTRLTVT.

This rearrangement joins TRBV4-1 to TRBJ2-5. This CDR3 is built from 13 residues. Looked up from germline, CDR1 is MGHRA and CDR2 is YSYEKL. The CDR3 region is CASSQGDQGTQYF.

The rearrangement joins TRBV7-9 to TRBJ2-1; the D call of TRBD2 rests on TCRdb alone, since no DNA is present to check it. The CDR3 runs 17 residues. Germline CDR1 reads SEHNR; CDR2 reads FQNEAQ (reference sequence). This CDR3 is CASSLRFSEGLPTTQFF. The whole variable domain, filled in from reference TRBV7-9 and TRBJ2-1, reads DTGVSQNPRHKITKRGQNVTFRCDPISEHNRLYWYRQTLGQGPEFLTYFQNEAQLEKSRLLSDRFSAERPKGSFSTLEIQRTEQGDSAMYLCASSLRFSEGLPTTQFFGPGTRLTVL.